This section outlines one TCR beta chain sequence together with its context. What it recognizes is unknown. Sample-barcoded 5' priming and a J-beta primer mix drove a second PCR of roughly 6 to 12 cycles. A tag from a template-switch adaptor with 12 random nucleotides marked each cDNA molecule. TCRdb reprocessed the 5' RACE reads via MiXCR and lists one record per CDR3 protein. Found here are about 640,000 distinct CDR3 sequences, around 41% of them singletons; the top ten hold 25% to 30%. This entry is derived from a study of blood T cells in healthy people across ages. Each individual donor underwent a draw of 8.5 to 10 milliliters of peripheral blood. Notes on the study in general: Older age coincided with a roughly linear decline in TCR beta diversity per million T cells.

V trimming: 3 bases; J trimming: 4 bases; junction bases outside the gene matches: 4. This CDR3 spans 15 amino acids. From germline, CDR1 is SGDLS and CDR2 YYNGEE. Specimen: blood. This chain uses TRBV9 with TRBJ2-3, with 11 bases lining up with TRBD1. The receptor comes from a man of 80 years or more in good health. CDR3 loop: CASSADRGQADTQYF. DNA of the CDR3: TGTGCCAGCAGCGCGGACAGGGGGCAAGCAGATACGCAGTATTTT.